Presented here are 8 T cell receptor beta chains from one specimen sequenced in a study of beta chain features in type 1 diabetes (dated by TCRdb to 2017 to 2018). Results and caveats for the whole study, not just this receptor: Type 1 diabetes patients showed a moderate but significant shortening of TCRB CDR3 length in all four CD4+ subsets.

Receptor amplification or capture employed the immunoSEQ multiplex PCR assay. The entire isolated RNA was reverse transcribed using the High Capacity cDNA Reverse Transcription Kit, and thus expressed TCRB transcripts were sequenced. Imported from immuneACCESS, the table was reduced by TCRdb to in-frame sequences with V and J called. These copies leave out some clones; in studies compared against another copy, an unresolved V gene accounts for under half, and the cause of the remainder is not known. Counted in this sample were some 270,000 clones; roughly 11% of them appeared once. The top ten constitute more than 0.015% of the sample. No antigen has been assigned to these receptors. Material: naive CD4+ T cells from blood. According to the study, the label for this sample's cell subset or site signals: true naive CD4+ T cells. The receptors derive from a man under 40 with type 1 diabetes.

The rearrangement joins TRBV4-2 to TRBJ2-2; no clear D. CDR1 and CDR2 (germline): LGHNA, YNFKEQ. The CDR3 runs to 15 residues. The V end lost 3 bases, the J end lost 0 bases, and 8 bases lay between the germline ends. The CDR3 DNA reads TGTGCCAGCAGCCAGGCCAGTACGAACACCGGGGAGCTGTTTTTT. Residues: CASSQASTNTGELFF.

In this sample, this clone turned up a few times. CDR3 sequence reads: CASSGGSDQPQHF. CDR3 DNA: TGTGCCAGCAGCGGGGGGTCGGACCAGCCCCAGCATTTT. This chain joins TRBV6-1 and TRBJ1-5, with D maybe TRBD1 (5 bases). Trimming shortened V by 6 bases and J by 7 bases, and 13 bases separated the two germline ends. The CDR3 is 13 amino acids. CDR1 and CDR2 (germline): MNHNS, SASEGT.

The CDR3 nucleotides read TGTGCCAGCAGCCGTGGGACAGTCTACAATGAGCAGTTCTTC. Its translation is CASSRGTVYNEQFF. The V gene is TRBV14, the J gene TRBJ2-1; 7 bases align to TRBD1. Germline lookup yields CDR1 SGHDN and CDR2 FVKESK. The CDR3 consists of 14 residues. Germline trimming cut 4 bases from V and 3 bases from J; bases unmatched to any gene: 3.

This sequence joins TRBV7-2 and TRBJ2-7; no definite D call. Deletions cut 0 bases from V and 2 bases from J, with 5 bases between. This CDR3 contains 13 residues. Germline CDR1 reads SGHTA; CDR2 reads FQGNSA. CDR3 in amino acids: CASSLAQPYEQYF. The DNA for the CDR3 is TGTGCCAGCAGCTTAGCACAGCCCTACGAGCAGTACTTC. Filled out from reference TRBV7-2 and TRBJ2-7, the complete variable domain reads GAGVSQSPSNKVTEKGKDVELRCDPISGHTALYWYRQSLGQGLEFLIYFQGNSAPDKSGLPSDRFSAERTGGSVSTLTIQRTQQEDSAVYLCASSLAQPYEQYFGPGTRLTVT.

This chain connects TRBV4-2 to TRBJ1-6; no definite D call. CDR3 length: 15 amino acids. CDR1 is LGHNA, CDR2 YNFKEQ, per germline. The V end lost 0 bases, the J end lost 11 bases, and 14 bases lay between the germline ends. The CDR3, as DNA: TGTGCCAGCAGCCAAGATCGCGTACCACCCGCACCCCTCCACTTT. Translation gives CASSQDRVPPAPLHF.

V gene TRBV19 combines with J gene TRBJ2-7; D might be TRBD2 (6 bases). From germline, CDR1 is LNHDA and CDR2 SQIVND (reference sequence). This CDR3 spans 15 amino acids. V was shortened by 3 bases and J by 1 base, with 13 bases between the two germline ends. As DNA, the CDR3 is TGTGCCAGTAGTATCGGGCGGGGCCATTCCTACGAGCAGTACTTC. This sequence encodes CASSIGRGHSYEQYF. Full variable domain (missing parts from reference TRBV19 and TRBJ2-7): DGGITQSPKYLFRKEGQNVTLSCEQNLNHDAMYWYRQDPGQGLRLIYYSQIVNDFQKGDIAEGYSVSREKKESFPLTVTSAQKNPTAFYLCASSIGRGHSYEQYFGPGTRLTVT.

The chain links TRBV2 to TRBJ2-1; possible D gene TRBD2, 5 bases. The CDR3 totals 14 residues. CDR1 SNHLY and CDR2 FYNNEI come from the germline V gene. The ends were cut back, 8 bases at V and 0 bases at J, with 11 bases in the middle. The chain's CDR3 is CASESAGSYNEQFF. For the CDR3, the DNA is TGTGCCAGCGAGTCCGCGGGCTCCTACAATGAGCAGTTCTTC.

This clone was observed a few times. The chain couples TRBV4-2 to TRBJ1-2, with unresolved D. The germline gives CDR1 LGHNA, CDR2 YNFKEQ. CDR3 length: 11 amino acids. Deletions cut 0 bases from V and 8 bases from J, with 4 bases between. CDR3 DNA sequence: TGTGCCAGCAGCCAAGAGCTAGGCTACACCTTC. Encoded protein: CASSQELGYTF.